The rows below give T cell receptor beta chains drawn from one sample of a study of T cells after yellow fever vaccination. TCRdb independently ran MiXCR on the 5' RACE reads; one entry per CDR3 protein. The sample lists around 320,000 distinct CDR3 sequences; about 11% were seen once. The input for sequencing was CD4+ T cells sorted from PBMCs, taken 45 days after the yellow fever booster vaccination. The receptor source for this set is a man aged 18 to 29 who received the YFV17D yellow fever vaccine. The CDR3 runs from the conserved cysteine through the conserved F or W. A D gene is named only where the DNA matches it firmly. The size entry is marked missing in some rows and otherwise reads once, few, many or a size class.

>TRBJ2-1|TRBV5-4|TRBD2|few
CASSLDGTRGNEQFF
TGTGCCAGCAGCTTGGACGGGACTAGGGGAAATGAGCAGTTCTTC
>TRBJ2-1|TRBV7-9|-|-
CASSFRLGRRLNNEQFF
TGTGCCAGCAGCTTTAGGCTAGGGAGAAGATTGAACAATGAGCAGTTCTTC
>TRBJ2-1|TRBV5-1|-|few
CASSIRLGEQFF
TGCGCCAGCAGCATACGCCTTGGTGAGCAGTTCTTC
>TRBJ2-3|TRBV6-5|-|-
CASSRADRADTQYF
TGTGCCAGCAGTCGAGCAGATAGAGCAGATACGCAGTATTTT
>TRBJ1-1|TRBV20-1|-|few
CSARDRAEAFF
TGCAGTGCTAGAGATCGGGCAGAAGCTTTCTTT
>TRBJ2-3|TRBV18|-|-
CASSESLGITDTQYF
TGTGCCAGCTCAGAATCCCTCGGAATTACAGATACGCAGTATTTT
>TRBJ1-5|TRBV10-3|-|few
CAISDGHQLHF
TGTGCCATCAGCGATGGACATCAACTGCATTTT
>TRBJ1-6|TRBV3-1|-|few
CASSQVQGNSPLHF
TGTGCCAGCAGCCAAGTTCAGGGGAACTCACCCCTCCACTTT
>TRBJ2-3|TRBV6-2/TRBV6-3|TRBD2|-
CASSPSGLAGTDTQYF
TGTGCCAGCAGTCCCTCGGGACTAGCGGGTACAGATACGCAGTATTTT
>TRBJ1-5|TRBV20-1|TRBD1|-
CSAPTGESNQPQHF
TGCAGTGCTCCGACAGGGGAAAGCAATCAGCCCCAGCATTTT
>TRBJ2-5|TRBV27|TRBD2|-
CASSLSGGSGTQYF
TGTGCCAGCAGTCTTAGCGGGGGGTCCGGGACCCAGTACTTC
>TRBJ2-7|TRBV11-2|-|few
CASSYDYEQYF
TGTGCCAGCAGCTACGACTACGAGCAGTACTTC
>TRBJ2-1|TRBV7-9|-|-
CASSFRESHEQFF
TGTGCCAGCAGCTTCAGGGAGAGTCATGAGCAGTTCTTC
>TRBJ2-3|TRBV6-2/TRBV6-3|-|few
CASSYALDTDTQYF
TGTGCCAGCAGTTACGCTCTGGACACAGATACGCAGTATTTT
>TRBJ1-2|TRBV7-8|-|many
CASRPRAGNGYTF
TGTGCCAGCAGACCTAGGGCAGGGAATGGCTACACCTTC
>TRBJ1-1|TRBV6-6|-|-
CASTQLLNGEAFF
TGTGCCAGCACCCAATTACTAAACGGTGAAGCTTTCTTT
>TRBJ2-7|TRBV19|TRBD2|many
CASSSGGLYEQYF
TGTGCCAGTAGTAGCGGGGGACTCTACGAGCAGTACTTC
>TRBJ2-3|TRBV5-1|-|few
CASSSGGARTDTQYF
TGCGCCAGCAGCTCTGGAGGGGCTCGCACAGATACGCAGTATTTT
>TRBJ1-3|TRBV5-1|-|-
CASIGQPGNTIYF
TGCGCCAGCATCGGACAGCCTGGAAACACCATATATTTT
>TRBJ2-7|TRBV7-2|TRBD1|many
CASDPGGSYEQYF
TGTGCCAGCGATCCAGGGGGCTCCTACGAGCAGTACTTC
>TRBJ2-5|TRBV4-1|-|few
CASSQESSLAGTGTQYF
TGCGCCAGCAGCCAAGAAAGCTCGCTAGCCGGAACAGGGACCCAGTACTTC
>TRBJ2-7|TRBV30|-|-
CAWSRGSGGYEQYF
TGTGCCTGGAGTAGGGGAAGTGGCGGCTACGAGCAGTACTTC
>TRBJ2-7|TRBV20-1|-|-
CSAARDSYEQYF
TGCAGTGCCGCCCGGGACTCCTACGAGCAGTACTTC
>TRBJ2-3|TRBV7-2|TRBD2|few
CASSARTSGGTDTQYF
TGTGCCAGCAGCGCCCGGACTAGCGGGGGCACAGATACGCAGTATTTT
>TRBJ2-3|TRBV2|TRBD2|many
CAKGTSGVRDTQYF
TGTGCCAAAGGGACTAGCGGGGTGAGAGATACGCAGTATTTT
>TRBJ2-3|TRBV28|TRBD2|-
CASSEHRGGDTDTQYF
TGTGCCAGCAGTGAACATCGGGGGGGAGACACAGATACGCAGTATTTT
>TRBJ2-3|TRBV6-5|-|-
CASRRGPGTENTQYF
TGTGCCAGCAGACGCGGACCCGGAACCGAAAATACGCAGTATTTT
>TRBJ2-3|TRBV5-1|TRBD1|-
CASSRDRGVGNTQYF
TGCGCCAGCAGCCGAGACAGGGGAGTTGGAAATACGCAGTATTTT
>TRBJ1-2|TRBV5-1|-|-
CASSLVTGGDGYTF
TGCGCCAGCAGCTTGGTGACAGGCGGGGATGGCTACACCTTC
>TRBJ1-2|TRBV6-5|-|-
CASRGSAGPNGYTF
TGTGCCAGCAGGGGCTCGGCGGGGCCCAATGGCTACACCTTC
>TRBJ2-1|TRBV18|-|few
CASSPLGQSSYNEQFF
TGTGCCAGCTCACCATTAGGGCAATCCTCCTACAATGAGCAGTTCTTC
>TRBJ2-7|TRBV20-1|TRBD2|-
CSARDPGGVSSYEQYF
TGCAGTGCTAGAGATCCGGGGGGGGTCAGCTCCTACGAGCAGTACTTC
>TRBJ1-6|TRBV9|-|few
CASSVGRENSPLHF
TGTGCCAGCAGCGTAGGAAGGGAGAATTCACCCCTCCACTTT
>TRBJ2-3|TRBV5-4|TRBD2|many
CASSSTTSGAYTQYF
TGTGCCAGCAGCTCGACGACTAGCGGGGCATATACGCAGTATTTT
>TRBJ1-2|TRBV27|-|-
CASGKRDTAGYTF
TGTGCCAGCGGTAAGCGGGACACTGCTGGCTACACCTTC
>TRBJ2-7|TRBV6-1|TRBD1|-
CASYRGQGALSISYEQYF
TGTGCCAGCTATCGAGGACAGGGGGCCCTCAGCATCTCCTACGAGCAGTACTTC
>TRBJ2-3|TRBV20-1|TRBD2|few
CSARDSRGGGFRQYF
TGCAGTGCTAGAGATTCGCGGGGGGGCGGCTTTAGGCAGTATTTT
>TRBJ1-6|TRBV5-4|-|many
CASSLGGSYNSPLHF
TGTGCCAGCAGCTTGGGGGGCTCCTATAATTCACCCCTCCACTTT
>TRBJ2-7|TRBV20-1|-|few
CSARQQGLSYEQYF
TGCAGTGCTAGGCAACAGGGTCTCTCCTACGAGCAGTACTTC
>TRBJ2-7|TRBV5-1|TRBD2|few
CASSSSGGIYEQYF
TGCGCCAGCAGCTCTAGCGGGGGTATTTACGAGCAGTACTTC
>TRBJ2-3|TRBV7-9|-|-
CASSTWRGQSTDTQYF
TGTGCCAGCAGCACTTGGAGGGGGCAGAGCACAGATACGCAGTATTTT
>TRBJ2-3|TRBV3-1|TRBD1|many
CASSSRRQGTDTQYF
TGTGCCAGCAGCTCCCGACGACAGGGAACAGATACGCAGTATTTT
>TRBJ2-1|TRBV11-1|TRBD1|few
CASKRQGNYNEQFF
TGTGCCAGCAAAAGACAGGGGAACTACAATGAGCAGTTCTTC
>TRBJ1-2|TRBV10-2|-|-
CASSTQGGYGYTF
TGCGCCAGCAGTACACAGGGAGGTTATGGCTACACCTTC
>TRBJ2-1|TRBV6-5|TRBD2|many
CASRLGLAANEQFF
TGTGCCAGCAGACTGGGACTAGCGGCCAATGAGCAGTTCTTC
>TRBJ1-1|TRBV19|TRBD1|-
CASNPGQGHMNTEAFF
TGTGCCAGTAATCCGGGACAGGGCCATATGAACACTGAAGCTTTCTTT
>TRBJ2-5|TRBV12-3/TRBV12-4|-|-
CASCVGETQYF
TGTGCCAGCTGCGTAGGGGAGACCCAGTACTTC
>TRBJ2-1|TRBV5-1|-|many
CASSLGGEGNEQFF
TGCGCCAGCAGCTTGGGAGGCGAAGGCAATGAGCAGTTCTTC